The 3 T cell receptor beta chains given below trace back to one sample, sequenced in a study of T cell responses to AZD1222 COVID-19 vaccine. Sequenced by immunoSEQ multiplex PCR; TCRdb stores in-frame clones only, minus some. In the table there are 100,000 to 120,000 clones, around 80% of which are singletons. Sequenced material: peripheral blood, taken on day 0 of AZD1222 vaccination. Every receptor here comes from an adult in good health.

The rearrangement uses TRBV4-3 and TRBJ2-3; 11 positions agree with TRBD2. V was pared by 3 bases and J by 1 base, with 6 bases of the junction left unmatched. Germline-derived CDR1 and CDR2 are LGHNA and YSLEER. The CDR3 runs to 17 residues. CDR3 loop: CASSHRNSGGGTDTQYF. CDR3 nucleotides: TGCGCCAGCAGCCATAGGAATAGCGGGGGGGGCACAGATACGCAGTATTTT.

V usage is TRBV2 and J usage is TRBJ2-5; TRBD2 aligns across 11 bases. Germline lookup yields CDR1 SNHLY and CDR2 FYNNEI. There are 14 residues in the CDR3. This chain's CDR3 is CAVSGGALQETQYF. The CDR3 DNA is TGTGCTGTTAGCGGGGGGGCCCTCCAAGAGACCCAGTACTTC.

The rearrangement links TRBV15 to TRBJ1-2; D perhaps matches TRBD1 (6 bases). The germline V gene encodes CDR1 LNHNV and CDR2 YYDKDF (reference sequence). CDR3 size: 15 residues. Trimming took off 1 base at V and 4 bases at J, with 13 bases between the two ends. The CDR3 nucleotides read TGTGCCACCAGCAGAGGGACGGGGGCGAGCTATGGCTACACCTTC. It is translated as CATSRGTGASYGYTF. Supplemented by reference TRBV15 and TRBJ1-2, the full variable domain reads DAMVIQNPRYQVTQFGKPVTLSCSQTLNHNVMYWYQQKSSQAPKLLFHYYDKDFNNEADTPDNFQSRRPNTSFCFLDIRSPGLGDTAMYLCATSRGTGASYGYTFGSGTRLTVV.